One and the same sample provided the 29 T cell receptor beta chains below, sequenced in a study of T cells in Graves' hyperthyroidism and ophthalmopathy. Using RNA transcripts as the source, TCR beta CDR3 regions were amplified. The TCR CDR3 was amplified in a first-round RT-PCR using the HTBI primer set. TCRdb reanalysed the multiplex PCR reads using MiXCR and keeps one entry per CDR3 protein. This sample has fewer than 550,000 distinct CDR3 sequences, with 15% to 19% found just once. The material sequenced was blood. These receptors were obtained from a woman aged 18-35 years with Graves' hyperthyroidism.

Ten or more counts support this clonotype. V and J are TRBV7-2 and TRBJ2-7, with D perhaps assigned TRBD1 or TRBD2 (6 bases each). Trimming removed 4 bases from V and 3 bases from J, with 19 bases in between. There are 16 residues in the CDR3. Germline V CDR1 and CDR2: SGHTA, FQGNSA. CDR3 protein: CASSSQWGAPIYEQYF. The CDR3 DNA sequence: TGTGCCAGCAGCTCCCAATGGGGGGCGCCCATCTACGAGCAGTACTTC.

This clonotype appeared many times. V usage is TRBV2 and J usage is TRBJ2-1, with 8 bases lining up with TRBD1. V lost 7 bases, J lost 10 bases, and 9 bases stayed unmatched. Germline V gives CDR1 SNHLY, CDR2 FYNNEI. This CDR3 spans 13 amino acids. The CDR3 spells CASTPTRQGEQFF. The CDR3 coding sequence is TGTGCCAGCACCCCGACCCGACAGGGGGAGCAGTTCTTC.

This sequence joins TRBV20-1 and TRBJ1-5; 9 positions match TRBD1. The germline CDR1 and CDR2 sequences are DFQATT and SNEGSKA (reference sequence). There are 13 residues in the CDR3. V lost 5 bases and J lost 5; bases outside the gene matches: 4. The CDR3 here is CSAHRGPYQPQHF. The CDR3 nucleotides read TGCAGTGCTCACAGGGGGCCGTATCAGCCCCAGCATTTT.

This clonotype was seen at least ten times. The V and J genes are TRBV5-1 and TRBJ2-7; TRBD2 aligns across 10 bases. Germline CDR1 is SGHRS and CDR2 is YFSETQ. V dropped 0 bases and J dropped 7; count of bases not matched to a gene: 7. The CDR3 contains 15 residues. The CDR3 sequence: CASSLALAGVQEQYF. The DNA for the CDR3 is TGCGCCAGCAGCTTGGCCCTAGCGGGGGTTCAAGAGCAGTACTTC.

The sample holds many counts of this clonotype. CDR3 region: CASSEIRGSNQPQHF. In DNA, the CDR3 is TGTGCCAGCAGTGAAATCAGGGGGAGCAATCAGCCCCAGCATTTT. V gene TRBV6-1 combines with J gene TRBJ1-5; 7 bases match TRBD1. Germline CDR1 and CDR2: MNHNS and SASEGT. Losses at the gene ends were 2 bases for V and 1 base for J; bases not matched to a gene: 2. The CDR3 covers 15 residues.

CDR3: CASSPSGTDTGELFF. CDR3 nucleotides: TGTGCCAGCTCACCCTCCGGGACAGACACCGGGGAGCTGTTTTTT. The rearrangement uses TRBV18 and TRBJ2-2; the match to TRBD1 covers 7 bases. Germline CDR1 and CDR2: KGHSH and LQKENI. V shed 3 bases and J 3 bases; nucleotides not matched to a gene: 4. CDR3 length: 15 residues.

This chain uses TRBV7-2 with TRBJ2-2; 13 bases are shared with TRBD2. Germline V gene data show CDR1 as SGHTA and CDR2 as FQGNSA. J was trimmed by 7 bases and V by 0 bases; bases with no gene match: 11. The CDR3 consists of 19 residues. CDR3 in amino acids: CASSLAFRRLAGGGGELFF. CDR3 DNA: TGTGCCAGCAGCTTAGCGTTCAGGCGACTAGCGGGAGGAGGCGGGGAGCTGTTTTTT.

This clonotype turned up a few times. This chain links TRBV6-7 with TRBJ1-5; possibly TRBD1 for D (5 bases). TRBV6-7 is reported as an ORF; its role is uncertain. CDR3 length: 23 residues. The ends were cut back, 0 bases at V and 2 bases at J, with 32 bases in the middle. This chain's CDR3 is CASSYSDPRGKGVSLMGNQPQHF. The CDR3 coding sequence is TGTGCCAGCAGTTACTCCGATCCCCGGGGAAAAGGGGTTTCGTTAATGGGCAATCAGCCCCAGCATTTT.

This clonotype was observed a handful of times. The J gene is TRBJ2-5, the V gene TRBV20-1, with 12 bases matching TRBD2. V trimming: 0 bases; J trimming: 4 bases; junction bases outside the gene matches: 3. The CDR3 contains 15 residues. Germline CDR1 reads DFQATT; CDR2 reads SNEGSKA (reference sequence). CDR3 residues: CSARELAGGIETQYF. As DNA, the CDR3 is TGCAGTGCTAGAGAACTAGCGGGGGGAATAGAGACCCAGTACTTC.

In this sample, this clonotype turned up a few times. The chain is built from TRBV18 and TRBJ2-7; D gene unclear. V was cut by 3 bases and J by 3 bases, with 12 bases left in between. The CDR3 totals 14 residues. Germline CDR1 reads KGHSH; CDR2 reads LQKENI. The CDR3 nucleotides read TGTGCCAGCTCACCCCCGGTGAGGTTCTACGAGCAGTACTTC. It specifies CASSPPVRFYEQYF.

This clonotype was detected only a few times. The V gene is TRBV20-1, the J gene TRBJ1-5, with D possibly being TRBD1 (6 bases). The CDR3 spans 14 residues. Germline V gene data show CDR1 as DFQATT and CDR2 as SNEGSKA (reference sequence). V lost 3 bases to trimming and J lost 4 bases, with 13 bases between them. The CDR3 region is CSARRQGKNQPQHF. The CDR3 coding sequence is TGCAGTGCTAGGCGGCAGGGGAAGAATCAGCCCCAGCATTTT.

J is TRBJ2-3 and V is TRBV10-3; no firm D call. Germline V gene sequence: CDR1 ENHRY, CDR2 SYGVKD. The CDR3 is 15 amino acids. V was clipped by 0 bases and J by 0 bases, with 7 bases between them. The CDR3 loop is CAISESSVSTDTQYF. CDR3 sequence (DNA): TGTGCCATCAGTGAGTCGAGTGTCAGCACAGATACGCAGTATTTT.

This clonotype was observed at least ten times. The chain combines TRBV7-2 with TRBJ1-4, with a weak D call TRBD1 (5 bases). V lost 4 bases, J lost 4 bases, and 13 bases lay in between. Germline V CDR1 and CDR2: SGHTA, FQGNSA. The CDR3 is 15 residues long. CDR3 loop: CASSSDPGRNEKLFF. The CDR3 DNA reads TGTGCCAGCAGCTCAGACCCGGGACGTAATGAAAAACTGTTTTTT.

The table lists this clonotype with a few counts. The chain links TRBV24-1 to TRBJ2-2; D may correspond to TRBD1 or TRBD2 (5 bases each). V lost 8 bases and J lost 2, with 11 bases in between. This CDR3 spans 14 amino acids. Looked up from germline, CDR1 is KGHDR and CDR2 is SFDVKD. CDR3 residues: CATKRDGNTGELFF. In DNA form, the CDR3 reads TGTGCCACCAAAAGGGACGGTAACACCGGGGAGCTGTTTTTT.

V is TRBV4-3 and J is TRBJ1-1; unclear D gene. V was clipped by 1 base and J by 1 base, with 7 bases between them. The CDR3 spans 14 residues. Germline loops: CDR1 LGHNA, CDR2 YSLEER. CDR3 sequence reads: CASSQGPRNTEAFF. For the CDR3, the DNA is TGCGCCAGCAGCCAAGGACCGAGGAACACTGAAGCTTTCTTT.

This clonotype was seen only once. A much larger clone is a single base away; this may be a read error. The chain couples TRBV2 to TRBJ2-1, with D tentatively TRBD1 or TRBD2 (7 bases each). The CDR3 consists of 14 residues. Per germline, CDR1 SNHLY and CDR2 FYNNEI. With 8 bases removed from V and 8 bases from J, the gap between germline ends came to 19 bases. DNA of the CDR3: TGTGCCAGCGAGAGGGACAGACGGGGGGATGAGCAGTTCTTC. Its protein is CASERDRRGDEQFF.

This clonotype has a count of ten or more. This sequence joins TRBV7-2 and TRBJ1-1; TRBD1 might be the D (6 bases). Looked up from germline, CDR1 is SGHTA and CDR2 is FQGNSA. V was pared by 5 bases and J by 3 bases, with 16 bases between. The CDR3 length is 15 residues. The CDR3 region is CASSPTTGAYTEAFF. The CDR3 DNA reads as TGTGCCAGCAGCCCTACGACGGGGGCATACACTGAAGCTTTCTTT.

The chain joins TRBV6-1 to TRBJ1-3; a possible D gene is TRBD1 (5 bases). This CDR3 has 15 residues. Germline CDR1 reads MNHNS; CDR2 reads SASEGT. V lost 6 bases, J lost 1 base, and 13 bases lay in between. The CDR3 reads CASRSGVSSGNTIYF. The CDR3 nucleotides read TGTGCCAGCAGGTCGGGGGTATCGTCTGGAAACACCATATATTTT.

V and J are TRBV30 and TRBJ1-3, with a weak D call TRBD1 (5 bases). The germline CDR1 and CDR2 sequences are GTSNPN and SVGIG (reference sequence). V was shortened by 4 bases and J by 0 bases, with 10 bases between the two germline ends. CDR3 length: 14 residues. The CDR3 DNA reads TGTGCCTGGACGACAGTGCCCTCTGGAAACACCATATATTTT. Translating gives CAWTTVPSGNTIYF.

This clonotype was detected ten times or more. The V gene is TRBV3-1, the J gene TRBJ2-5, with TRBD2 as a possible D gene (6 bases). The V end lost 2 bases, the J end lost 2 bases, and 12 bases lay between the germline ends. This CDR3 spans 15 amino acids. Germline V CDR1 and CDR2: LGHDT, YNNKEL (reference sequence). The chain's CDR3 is CASSQWGGAQETQYF. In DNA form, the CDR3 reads TGTGCCAGCAGCCAATGGGGCGGGGCGCAAGAGACCCAGTACTTC.

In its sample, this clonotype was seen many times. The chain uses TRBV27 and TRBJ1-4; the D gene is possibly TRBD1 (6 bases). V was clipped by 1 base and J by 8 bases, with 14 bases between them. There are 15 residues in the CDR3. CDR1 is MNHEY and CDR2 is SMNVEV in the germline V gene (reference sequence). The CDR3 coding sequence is TGTGCCAGCAGTTTATACGGGCCAACAGGGGAAAAACTGTTTTTT. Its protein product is CASSLYGPTGEKLFF.

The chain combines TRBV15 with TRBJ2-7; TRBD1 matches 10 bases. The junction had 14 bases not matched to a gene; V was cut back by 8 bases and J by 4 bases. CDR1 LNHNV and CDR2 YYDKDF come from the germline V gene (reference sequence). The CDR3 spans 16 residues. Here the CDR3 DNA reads TGTGCCACCTTCAAAGTCGGGACAGGGGTTCGATACGAGCAGTACTTC. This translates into CATFKVGTGVRYEQYF.

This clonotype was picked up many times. In DNA form, the CDR3 reads TGTGCCAGCAGTCAGGGCTGGCCGTTCACAGATACGCAGTATTTT. Translating gives CASSQGWPFTDTQYF. The rearrangement joins TRBV2 to TRBJ2-3, with D maybe TRBD1 (5 bases). The V gene's germline CDR1 is SNHLY and CDR2 FYNNEI. The CDR3 contains 15 residues. V dropped 5 bases and J dropped 2 bases, with 14 bases sitting between them.

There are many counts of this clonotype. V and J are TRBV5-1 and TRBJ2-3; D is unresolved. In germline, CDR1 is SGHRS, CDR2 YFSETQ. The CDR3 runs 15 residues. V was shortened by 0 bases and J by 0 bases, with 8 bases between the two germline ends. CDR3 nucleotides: TGCGCCAGCAGCTTGGGAGGCAGGAGCACAGATACGCAGTATTTT. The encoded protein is CASSLGGRSTDTQYF.

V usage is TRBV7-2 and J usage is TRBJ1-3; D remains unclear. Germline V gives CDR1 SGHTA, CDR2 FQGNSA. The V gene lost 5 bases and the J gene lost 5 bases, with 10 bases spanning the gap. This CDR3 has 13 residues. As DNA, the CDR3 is TGTGCCAGCAGCCCGGCTGGAAGAAACACCATATATTTT. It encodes CASSPAGRNTIYF.

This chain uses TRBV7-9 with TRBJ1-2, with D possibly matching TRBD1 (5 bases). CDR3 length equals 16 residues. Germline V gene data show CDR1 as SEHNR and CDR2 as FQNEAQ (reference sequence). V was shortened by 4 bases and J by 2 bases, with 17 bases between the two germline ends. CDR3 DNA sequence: TGTGCCAGCAGCTCAGCCTACAGGAGACTAAACTATGGCTACACCTTC. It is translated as CASSSAYRRLNYGYTF.

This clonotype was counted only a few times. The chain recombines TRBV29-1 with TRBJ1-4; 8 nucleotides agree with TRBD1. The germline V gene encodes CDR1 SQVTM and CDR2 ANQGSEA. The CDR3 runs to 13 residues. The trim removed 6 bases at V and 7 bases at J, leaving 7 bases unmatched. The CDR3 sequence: CSVAGTGGEKLFF. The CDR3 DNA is TGCAGCGTGGCCGGGACAGGCGGTGAAAAACTGTTTTTT.

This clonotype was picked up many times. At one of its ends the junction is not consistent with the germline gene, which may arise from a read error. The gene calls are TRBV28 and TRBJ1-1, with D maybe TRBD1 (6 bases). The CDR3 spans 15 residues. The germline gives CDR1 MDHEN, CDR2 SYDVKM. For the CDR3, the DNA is TGTGCCAGCAGGGACCAGTGGCAGGGGAACACTGAAGTTTTCTTT. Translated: CASRDQWQGNTEVFF.

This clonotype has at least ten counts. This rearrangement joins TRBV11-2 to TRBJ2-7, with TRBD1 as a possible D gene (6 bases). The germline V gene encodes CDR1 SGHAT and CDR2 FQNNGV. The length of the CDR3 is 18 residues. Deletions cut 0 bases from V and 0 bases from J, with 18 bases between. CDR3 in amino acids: CASSLDTSTGTLSYEQYF. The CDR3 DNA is TGTGCCAGCAGCTTAGATACCAGTACAGGGACCCTCTCCTACGAGCAGTACTTC.